This record covers a single T cell receptor beta chain. Its antigen is not identified. This record belongs to a study of cytomegalovirus exposure and HLA in healthy donors. Study in general: A later analysis reported the same platform for the roughly 120 validation repertoires and the 650 to 750 first-cohort repertoires.

V lost 5 bases, J lost 4 bases, and 8 bases lay in between. The CDR3 sequence is 11 residues long. The germline gives CDR1 GTSNPN, CDR2 SVGIG (reference sequence). This table comes from immunoSEQ multiplex PCR, and its TCRdb copy is limited to in-frame clones, with some not included. Here the sample spans roughly 250,000 clones, around nine tenths being singletons. Study-wide results and caveats: The study labeled fewer than 200 TCR beta chains cytomegalovirus-associated. The TCR clusters that emerged in the first cohort tended, a later analysis found, to co-occur in the approximately 120 validation repertoires.

The TCR comes from a young man in good health and CMV-seronegative. This rearrangement joins TRBV30 to TRBJ1-1, with D unclear. The sample consisted of PBMCs. The CDR3 region is CAWGWSTEAFF. The CDR3 DNA reads TGTGCCTGGGGGTGGAGCACTGAAGCTTTCTTT.